The present TCR beta chain was sequenced within a study of blood T cell repertoires in COVID-19. The CDR3 is 14 amino acids. Trimming removed 3 bases at V and 4 bases at J, with 7 bases between. CDR1 and CDR2 (germline): MDHEN, SYDVKM. Clones were sequenced by immunoSEQ multiplex PCR, and TCRdb holds only the in-frame ones, with some missing. The sample contains approximately 210,000 clones, almost 90% of which appear only once. The chain links TRBV28 to TRBJ2-6; tentative D call: TRBD2 (5 bases). Material: PBMCs or T cells enriched from blood (not recorded which). This receptor was taken from a woman in her fifties or sixties with acute COVID-19. In DNA, the CDR3 is TGTGCCAGCAGTTTTAGCGCCGGGGCCAACGTCCTGACTTTC. Encoded protein: CASSFSAGANVLTF.